This T cell receptor (beta chain) was retrieved from a study of T cell responses to AZD1222 COVID-19 vaccine. Study-wide findings and caveats: Vaccine-associated CD4 TCRs spanned spike, dominant at 160-218 and 743-854. Among AZD1222 vaccinees, only 6 or 7 were seropositive at baseline. Females made up more of the donors, who were largely white British, and clonal diversity may have come out too low.

Here immunoSEQ multiplex PCR was the method, and the copy in TCRdb shows in-frame clones only, minus some. This sample yields over 95,000 clones, of which approximately 91% are seen a single time; 4.5% belongs to the top ten. On this clone: Its target is unknown.

Trimming took off 5 bases at V and 11 bases at J, with 12 bases between the two ends. The V gene's germline CDR1 is SEHNR and CDR2 FQNEAQ (reference sequence). This CDR3 has 11 amino acids. J is TRBJ1-1 and V is TRBV7-9; tentatively, D is TRBD1 (5 bases). This clonotype was obtained from an adult in good health. Here the sequenced sample was peripheral blood, taken on day 0 of AZD1222 vaccination. In DNA form, the CDR3 reads TGTGCCAGCAGCCGGGACTGGCGGGCTTTCTTT. Translation gives CASSRDWRAFF.